The 23 T cell receptor beta chains presented below share a single source sample, sequenced in a study of shared clonotypes between healthy human individuals. Assay used: immunoSEQ multiplex PCR; TCRdb lists only in-frame clones, some missing. The repertoire holds hundreds of thousands of clones, about 96% seen once, with approximately 0.06% in the top ten. Sequenced material: naive CD4+ T cells sorted from blood. As for subset: CD45RA+ positively selected. The receptors here all came from a woman in her 30s in good health.

V usage is TRBV18 and J usage is TRBJ2-7; TRBD2 matches 11 bases. J was trimmed by 2 bases and V by 5 bases; bases with no gene match: 5. This CDR3 region has 15 residues. Looked up from germline, CDR1 is KGHSH and CDR2 is LQKENI. The CDR3 here is CASSTGLAAPYEQYF. The CDR3 nucleotides read TGTGCCAGCTCAACGGGACTAGCGGCTCCCTACGAGCAGTACTTC.

The chain recombines TRBV5-1 with TRBJ2-2; 9 nucleotides match TRBD1. Germline V lookup: CDR1 SGHRS, CDR2 YFSETQ. This CDR3 region has 15 residues. Germline trimming cut 4 bases from V and 1 base from J; bases unmatched to any gene: 2. The chain's CDR3 is CASSRGQGNTGELFF. CDR3 coding DNA: TGCGCCAGCAGCAGGGGACAGGGGAACACCGGGGAGCTGTTTTTT.

Remarks on this clone: One end of the junction is discordant with germline, which a read error may explain. The V and J genes are TRBV2 and TRBJ2-1; 7 nucleotides align to TRBD2. Looked up from germline, CDR1 is SNHLY and CDR2 is FYNNEI. CDR3 length: 10 residues. The CDR3 nucleotides are TGTGCCAGCAGTGCGGGACTACAGATCTTC. It specifies CASSAGLQIF.

The chain recombines TRBV27 with TRBJ1-2; the D is unclear. V lost 5 bases and J 4 bases, leaving 11 bases between the germline ends. Per the germline V gene, CDR1 is MNHEY and CDR2 is SMNVEV (reference sequence). This CDR3 is 13 amino acids long. CDR3 coding DNA: TGTGCCAGCAGTCCGAGGGTGGGCTATGGCTACACCTTC. This encodes CASSPRVGYGYTF.

V is TRBV5-1 and J is TRBJ2-6; D tentatively fits TRBD1 or TRBD2 (6 bases each). The V gene's germline CDR1 is SGHRS and CDR2 YFSETQ. Trimming removed 3 bases from V and 0 bases from J, with 19 bases in between. The CDR3 covers 19 residues. The CDR3: CASSSPPGAIPSGANVLTF. The CDR3 DNA reads as TGCGCCAGCAGCTCCCCGCCGGGGGCGATACCCTCTGGGGCCAACGTCCTGACTTTC.

This clone was seen once. The rearrangement joins TRBV27 to TRBJ1-6; 7 nucleotides align to TRBD1. The trim removed 6 bases at V and 7 bases at J, leaving 9 bases unmatched. The CDR3 contains 15 residues. The germline CDR1 and CDR2 sequences are MNHEY and SMNVEV (reference sequence). The CDR3 bases are TGTGCCAGCAGAAACAGGGGCTTGGGGAATTCACCCCTCCACTTT. It specifies CASRNRGLGNSPLHF.

J is TRBJ2-7 and V is TRBV6-6; D is possibly TRBD1 (5 bases). The germline CDR1 and CDR2 sequences are MNHNY and SVGAGI (reference sequence). This CDR3 region has 15 residues. V shed 6 bases and J shed 7 bases, with 22 bases lying between them. The CDR3 sequence is CASSYAFAGKKEQYF. Written as DNA, the CDR3 is TGTGCCAGCAGCTACGCCTTTGCAGGGAAAAAGGAGCAGTACTTC.

The rearrangement joins TRBV21-1 to TRBJ2-7; the D call TRBD2 from the table was never checked on the DNA. TRBV21-1 is a recognized pseudogene. There are 16 residues in the CDR3. The CDR3 region is CASSKGGSGGSYEQYF. The CDR3 DNA sequence: TGTGCCAGCAGCAAAGGGGGCTCCGGGGGCTCCTACGAGCAGTACTTC.

The sample holds a few counts of this clone. The chain recombines TRBV5-4 with TRBJ1-3; perhaps TRBD1 as D (6 bases). The germline V and J ends were trimmed by 1 base and 0 bases, with 11 bases remaining between them. The CDR3 is 16 amino acids. Germline loops: CDR1 SGHNT, CDR2 YYREEE (reference sequence). In DNA, the CDR3 is TGTGCCAGCAGCTTGCCACGGACAGACTCTGGAAACACCATATATTTT. The encoded protein is CASSLPRTDSGNTIYF.

The gene calls are TRBV6-5 and TRBJ1-1; no clear D gene. The ends were cut back, 2 bases at V and 4 bases at J, with 17 bases in the middle. The length of the CDR3 is 16 residues. Germline CDR1 MNHEY, CDR2 SVGAGI. DNA for the CDR3: TGTGCCAGCAGTTACGGGAAGTGGGGAAGAGTCACTGAAGCTTTCTTT. Translating gives CASSYGKWGRVTEAFF.

The chain combines TRBV18 with TRBJ1-3; D is unresolved. Trimming stripped 1 base from V and 0 bases from J, with 7 bases between. This CDR3 has 15 amino acids. The germline V gene has CDR1 KGHSH and CDR2 LQKENI. The CDR3: CASSPLDNSGNTIYF. In DNA form, the CDR3 reads TGTGCCAGCTCACCACTTGACAACTCTGGAAACACCATATATTTT.

The chain joins TRBV5-1 to TRBJ1-1, with 9 bases fitting TRBD1. The junction had 7 bases not matched to a gene; V was cut back by 2 bases and J by 5 bases. Germline V lookup: CDR1 SGHRS, CDR2 YFSETQ. This CDR3 region has 15 residues. In DNA form, the CDR3 reads TGCGCCAGCAGCTTAACCGGACAGGGGTATACTGAAGCTTTCTTT. Translation: CASSLTGQGYTEAFF.

The count of this clone is one. The J gene is TRBJ2-5, the V gene TRBV6-1; no clear D gene. This CDR3 comprises 13 residues. V was shortened by 5 bases and J by 5 bases, with 12 bases between the two germline ends. Germline CDR1 is MNHNS and CDR2 is SASEGT. The CDR3 nucleotides read TGTGCCAGCAGTATTCTCTCTCTGGAGACCCAGTACTTC. This translates into CASSILSLETQYF.

The CDR3 DNA is TGTGCCAGCAGCCCGTCCCCGGCGGTGGGGTTTGATTTCTTT. Its protein is CASSPSPAVGFDFF. The gene calls are TRBV7-2 and TRBJ1-1; no firm D call. The V end was cut by 5 bases, the J end by 13 bases, with 23 bases between. Looked up from germline, CDR1 is SGHTA and CDR2 is FQGNSA. This CDR3 has 14 amino acids.

The chain couples TRBV27 to TRBJ2-5; TRBD1 agrees at 8 bases. CDR1 is MNHEY and CDR2 is SMNVEV in the germline V gene (reference sequence). J lost 0 bases, V lost 5 bases, and 5 bases had no gene match. CDR3 size: 15 residues. CDR3 in DNA: TGTGCCAGCAGTGGAGGACAGGGCCACCAAGAGACCCAGTACTTC. It codes for CASSGGQGHQETQYF.

The chain couples TRBV11-1 to TRBJ2-1, with D uncertain. This CDR3 is built from 13 residues. V was cut by 4 bases and J by 9 bases, with 13 bases left in between. Germline CDR1 is SGHAT and CDR2 is FQDESV (reference sequence). The CDR3 reads CASSSPDPREQFF. CDR3 DNA sequence: TGTGCCAGCAGCTCACCGGACCCCCGTGAGCAGTTCTTC.

This clone was detected once. The genes are TRBV18 and TRBJ1-2; the D gene is possibly TRBD1 (6 bases). There are 14 residues in the CDR3. Trimming removed 4 bases from V and 6 bases from J, with 15 bases in between. The germline V gene encodes CDR1 KGHSH and CDR2 LQKENI. Here the CDR3 DNA reads TGTGCCAGCTCACAAACGGACCCAGGGGATGGCTACACCTTC. It specifies CASSQTDPGDGYTF. The full variable domain, completed using reference TRBV18 and TRBJ1-2, is NAGVMQNPRHLVRRRGQEARLRCSPMKGHSHVYWYRQLPEEGLKFMVYLQKENIIDESGMPKERFSAEFPKEGPSILRIQQVVRGDSAAYFCASSQTDPGDGYTFGSGTRLTVV.

J is TRBJ1-2 and V is TRBV10-3; D perhaps matches TRBD1 (5 bases). V lost 0 bases, J lost 13 bases, and 15 bases lay in between. The CDR3 extends over 13 amino acids. Germline V lookup: CDR1 ENHRY, CDR2 SYGVKD. CDR3 nucleotide sequence: TGTGCCATCAGTGAGTCTGAGAGTGTCCAGGGCACCTTC. This encodes CAISESESVQGTF.

The V call is TRBV11-2, the J call TRBJ2-2, with 7 bases lining up with TRBD1. The germline gives CDR1 SGHAT, CDR2 FQNNGV. V trimming: 4 bases; J trimming: 2 bases; junction bases outside the gene matches: 7. The CDR3 has 16 amino acids. The CDR3 reads CASSSRTGANTGELFF. As DNA, the CDR3 is TGTGCCAGCAGCTCCCGGACAGGAGCCAACACCGGGGAGCTGTTTTTT.

CDR3 sequence: CASSWTSGRTQYF. The CDR3 coding sequence is TGTGCCAGCAGCTGGACTAGCGGGAGAACGCAGTATTTT. The rearrangement uses TRBV11-3 and TRBJ2-3; 13 nucleotides align to TRBD2. Germline loops: CDR1 SGHNT, CDR2 YENEEA. The CDR3 runs to 13 residues. V lost 4 bases to trimming and J lost 9 bases; unmatched junction nucleotides: 1.

The rearrangement links TRBV4-1 to TRBJ2-6; TRBD1 might be the D (5 bases). Germline V gene data show CDR1 as MGHRA and CDR2 as YSYEKL. The CDR3 is 17 residues long. Trimming cost V 3 bases and J 0 bases, with 12 bases left between them. CDR3 in DNA: TGCGCCAGCAGCCAGGGGCGCCCCTACTCTGGGGCCAACGTCCTGACTTTC. Translating gives CASSQGRPYSGANVLTF.

This clone appeared once. The chain employs TRBV4-1 and TRBJ1-1; 9 positions match TRBD1. In germline, CDR1 is MGHRA, CDR2 YSYEKL. This CDR3 has 15 residues. V was pared by 2 bases and J by 1 base, with 2 bases of the junction left unmatched. CDR3 bases: TGCGCCAGCAGCCAAAGACAGGGGGAGAACACTGAAGCTTTCTTT. Translation: CASSQRQGENTEAFF.

The chain combines TRBV13 with TRBJ2-3, with TRBD2 matching 10 bases. After removal of 4 bases from V and 4 bases from J, the junction contained 5 bases not matched to a gene. From germline, CDR1 is PRHDT and CDR2 FYEKMQ (reference sequence). This CDR3 has 15 amino acids. The CDR3 loop reads CASSSLAGAADTQYF. The DNA for the CDR3 is TGTGCCAGCAGCTCTCTAGCGGGAGCCGCAGATACGCAGTATTTT.